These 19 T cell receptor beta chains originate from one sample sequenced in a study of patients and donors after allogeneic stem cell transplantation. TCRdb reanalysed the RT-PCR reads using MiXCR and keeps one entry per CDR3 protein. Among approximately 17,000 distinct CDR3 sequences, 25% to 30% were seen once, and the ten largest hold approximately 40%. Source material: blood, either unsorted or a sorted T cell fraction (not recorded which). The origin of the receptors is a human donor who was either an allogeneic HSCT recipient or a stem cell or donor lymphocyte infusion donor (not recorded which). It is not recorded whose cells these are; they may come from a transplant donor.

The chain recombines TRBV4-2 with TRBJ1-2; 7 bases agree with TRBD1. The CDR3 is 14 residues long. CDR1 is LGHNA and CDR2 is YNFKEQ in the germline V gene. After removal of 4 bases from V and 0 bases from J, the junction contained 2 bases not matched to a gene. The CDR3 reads CASSPGTANYGYTF. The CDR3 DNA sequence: TGTGCCAGCAGCCCTGGGACAGCTAACTATGGCTACACCTTC.

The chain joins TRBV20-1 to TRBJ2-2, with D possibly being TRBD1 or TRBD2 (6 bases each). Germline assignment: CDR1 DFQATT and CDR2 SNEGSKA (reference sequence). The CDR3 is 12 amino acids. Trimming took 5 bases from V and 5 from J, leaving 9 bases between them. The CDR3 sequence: CSAGGGTGELFF. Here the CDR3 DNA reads TGCAGTGCTGGAGGGGGTACCGGGGAGCTGTTTTTT.

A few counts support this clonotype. The CDR3 is CASSSETWRMNTEAFF. CDR3 bases: TGCGCCAGCAGCTCTGAAACCTGGCGGATGAACACTGAAGCTTTCTTT. This sequence joins TRBV5-1 and TRBJ1-1; D is uncertain. This CDR3 is built from 16 residues. V was pared by 3 bases and J by 0 bases, with 15 bases between. Germline V CDR1 and CDR2: SGHRS, YFSETQ.

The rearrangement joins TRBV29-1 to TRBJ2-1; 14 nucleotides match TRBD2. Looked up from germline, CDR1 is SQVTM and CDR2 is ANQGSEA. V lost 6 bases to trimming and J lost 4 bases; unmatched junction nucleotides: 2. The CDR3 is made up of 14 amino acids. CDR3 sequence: CSVGTSGGYNEQFF. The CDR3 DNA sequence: TGCAGCGTCGGGACTAGCGGGGGATACAATGAGCAGTTCTTC.

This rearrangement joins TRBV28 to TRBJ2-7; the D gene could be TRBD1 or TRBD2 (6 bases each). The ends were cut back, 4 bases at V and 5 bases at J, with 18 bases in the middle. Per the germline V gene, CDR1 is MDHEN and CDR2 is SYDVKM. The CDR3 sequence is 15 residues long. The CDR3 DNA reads TGTGCCAGCAGTTCCTCGTGGGGGGCAACAGACGAGCAGTACTTC. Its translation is CASSSSWGATDEQYF.

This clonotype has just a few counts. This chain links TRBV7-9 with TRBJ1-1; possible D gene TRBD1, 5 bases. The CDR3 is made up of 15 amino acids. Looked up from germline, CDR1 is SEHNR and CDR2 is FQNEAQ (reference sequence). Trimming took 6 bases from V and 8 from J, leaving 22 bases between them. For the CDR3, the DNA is TGTGCCAGCAGACTTTCACGCGGGCAGGGTGAGGAAGCTTTCTTT. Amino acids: CASRLSRGQGEEAFF.

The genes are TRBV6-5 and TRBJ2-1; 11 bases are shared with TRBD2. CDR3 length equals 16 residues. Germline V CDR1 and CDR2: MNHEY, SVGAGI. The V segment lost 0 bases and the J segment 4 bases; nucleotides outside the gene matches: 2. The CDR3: CASSYSTSGGYNEQFF. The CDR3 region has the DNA TGTGCCAGCAGTTACTCAACTAGCGGGGGATACAATGAGCAGTTCTTC.

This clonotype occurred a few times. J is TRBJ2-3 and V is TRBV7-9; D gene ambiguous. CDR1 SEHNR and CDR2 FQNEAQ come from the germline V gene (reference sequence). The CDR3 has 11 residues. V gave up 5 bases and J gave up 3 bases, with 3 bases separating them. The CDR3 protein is CASSRTDTQYF. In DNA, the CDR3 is TGTGCCAGCAGCCGTACAGATACGCAGTATTTT.

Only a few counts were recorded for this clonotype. CDR3 loop: CASSFQAKATPSTF. The CDR3, as DNA: TGTGCCAGCAGCTTTCAGGCAAAGGCAACCCCCTCCACCTTC. The J gene is TRBJ1-2, the V gene TRBV7-9, with D hard to call. Trimming took off 3 bases at V and 13 bases at J, with 21 bases between the two ends. This CDR3 comprises 14 residues. Germline assignment: CDR1 SEHNR and CDR2 FQNEAQ (reference sequence).

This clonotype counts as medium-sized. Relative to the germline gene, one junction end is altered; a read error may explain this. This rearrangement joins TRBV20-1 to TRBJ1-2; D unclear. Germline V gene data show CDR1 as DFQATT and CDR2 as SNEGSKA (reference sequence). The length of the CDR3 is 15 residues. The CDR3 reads CSARGGAGGNYGNTF. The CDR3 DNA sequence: TGCAGTGCTAGAGGGGGTGCTGGAGGGAATTATGGCAACACCTTC.

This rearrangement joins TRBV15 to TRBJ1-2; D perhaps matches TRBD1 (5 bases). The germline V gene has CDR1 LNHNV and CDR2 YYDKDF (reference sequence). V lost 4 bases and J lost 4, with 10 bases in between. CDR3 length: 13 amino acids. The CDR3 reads CATSIRGIYGYTF. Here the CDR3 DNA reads TGTGCCACCAGCATAAGGGGTATCTATGGCTACACCTTC.

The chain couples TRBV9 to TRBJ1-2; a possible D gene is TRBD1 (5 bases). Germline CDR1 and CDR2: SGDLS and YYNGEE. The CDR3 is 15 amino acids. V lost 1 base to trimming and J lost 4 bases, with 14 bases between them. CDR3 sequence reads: CASSVSVGPIYGYTF. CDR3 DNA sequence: TGTGCCAGCAGCGTAAGTGTGGGACCGATCTATGGCTACACCTTC.

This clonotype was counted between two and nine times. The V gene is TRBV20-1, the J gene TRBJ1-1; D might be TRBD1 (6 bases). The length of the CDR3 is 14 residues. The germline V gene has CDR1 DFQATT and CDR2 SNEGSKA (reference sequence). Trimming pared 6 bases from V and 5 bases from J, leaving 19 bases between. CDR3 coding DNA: TGCAGTGCCCAAATATTACAGGGCGGAACTGAAGCTTTCTTT. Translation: CSAQILQGGTEAFF.

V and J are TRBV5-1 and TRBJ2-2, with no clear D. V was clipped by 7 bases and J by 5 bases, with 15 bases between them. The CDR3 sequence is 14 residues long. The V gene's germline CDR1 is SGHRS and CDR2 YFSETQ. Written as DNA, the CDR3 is TGCGCCAGCCCTGCTGTACTTCTAACCGGGGAGCTGTTTTTT. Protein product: CASPAVLLTGELFF.

CDR3 sequence (DNA): TGTGCCAGCAGTCCGCGGGGACAGGGGGCCCATGGCTACACCTTC. Amino acid sequence: CASSPRGQGAHGYTF. V and J are TRBV12-3 or TRBV12-4 and TRBJ1-2, with 12 bases aligning to TRBD1. The trim removed 5 bases at V and 6 bases at J, leaving 7 bases unmatched. This CDR3 has 15 amino acids.

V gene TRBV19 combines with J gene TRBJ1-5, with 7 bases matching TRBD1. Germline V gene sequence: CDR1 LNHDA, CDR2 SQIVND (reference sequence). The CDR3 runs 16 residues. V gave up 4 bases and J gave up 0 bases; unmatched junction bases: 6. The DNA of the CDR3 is TGTGCCAGTAGTACCCTGGGGACAGATAGCAATCAGCCCCAGCATTTT. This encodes CASSTLGTDSNQPQHF.

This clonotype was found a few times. CDR3 DNA sequence: TGTGCCAGCAGGATCAACAGGGGCACTGAAGCTTTCTTT. It is translated as CASRINRGTEAFF. V gene TRBV5-5 combines with J gene TRBJ1-1; 7 positions match TRBD1. V lost 5 bases to trimming and J lost 4 bases; unmatched junction nucleotides: 5. Germline V lookup: CDR1 SGHKS, CDR2 YYEKEE (reference sequence). The CDR3 spans 13 residues. The full variable domain, with the rest looked up from reference TRBV5-5 and TRBJ1-1, is DAGVTQSPTHLIKTRGQQVTLRCSPISGHKSVSWYQQVLGQGPQFIFQYYEKEERGRGNFPDRFSARQFPNYSSELNVNALLLGDSALYLCASRINRGTEAFFGQGTRLTVV.

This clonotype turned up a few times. CDR3 bases: TGTGCCAGCAGAGAAGGAGGCAATCAGCCCCAGCATTTT. Translating gives CASREGGNQPQHF. The chain is built from TRBV7-9 and TRBJ1-5; D unclear. V was clipped by 6 bases and J by 2 bases, with 8 bases between them. CDR1 and CDR2 (germline): SEHNR, FQNEAQ (reference sequence). This CDR3 is built from 13 residues.

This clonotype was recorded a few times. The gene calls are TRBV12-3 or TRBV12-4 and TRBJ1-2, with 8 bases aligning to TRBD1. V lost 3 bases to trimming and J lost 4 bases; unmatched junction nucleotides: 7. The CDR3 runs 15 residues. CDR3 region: CASSFAQGARYGYTF. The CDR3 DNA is TGTGCCAGCAGTTTTGCTCAGGGGGCGCGCTATGGCTACACCTTC.